This T cell receptor (beta chain) was sequenced in a study of post-analysis software for immune sequencing data. In regard to this clonotype: Its antigen is unidentified.

Germline CDR1 is MNHNY and CDR2 is SVGAGI (reference sequence). Trimming at V came to 4 bases and at J to 2 bases, leaving 11 bases not matched to a gene. The CDR3 consists of 17 residues. Study conclusions and caveats: There were several TRBV segments more frequent in patients than controls, and TRBV5-6, TRBV5-1 and TRBV20-1 were among them.

Prepared libraries of TCR beta cDNA carried unique molecular identifiers. TCRdb re-analysed the PCR reads in MiXCR, keeping a single row per CDR3 protein. The sample lists some 690,000 distinct CDR3 sequences, approximately 59% occurring once. The sequence came from a girl aged 2 to 9 with multiple sclerosis. The specimen sequenced was blood. The V call is TRBV6-6, the J call TRBJ2-3; 8 nucleotides align to TRBD2. The CDR3 spells CASSSFLLAEVTDTQYF. The DNA for the CDR3 is TGTGCCAGCAGTTCTTTTTTACTAGCGGAGGTCACAGATACGCAGTATTTT.